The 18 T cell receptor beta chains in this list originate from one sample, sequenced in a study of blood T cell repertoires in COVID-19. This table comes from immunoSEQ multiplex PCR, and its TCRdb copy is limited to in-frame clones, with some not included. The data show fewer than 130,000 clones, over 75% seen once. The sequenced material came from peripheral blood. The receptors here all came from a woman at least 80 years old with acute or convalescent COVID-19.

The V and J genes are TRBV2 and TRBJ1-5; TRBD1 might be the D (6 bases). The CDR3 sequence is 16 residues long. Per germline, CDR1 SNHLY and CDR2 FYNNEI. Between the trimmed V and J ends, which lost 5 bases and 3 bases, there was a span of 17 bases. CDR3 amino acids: CASSHSEGHDNQPQHF. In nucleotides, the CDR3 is TGTGCCAGCAGTCATAGCGAGGGACACGACAATCAGCCCCAGCATTTT.

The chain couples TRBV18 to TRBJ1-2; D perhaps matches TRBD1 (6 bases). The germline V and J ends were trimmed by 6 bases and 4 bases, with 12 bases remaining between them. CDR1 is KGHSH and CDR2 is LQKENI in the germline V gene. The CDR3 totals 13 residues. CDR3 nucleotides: TGTGCCAGCTCCCTGAACAGGGTCTATGGCTACACCTTC. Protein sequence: CASSLNRVYGYTF.

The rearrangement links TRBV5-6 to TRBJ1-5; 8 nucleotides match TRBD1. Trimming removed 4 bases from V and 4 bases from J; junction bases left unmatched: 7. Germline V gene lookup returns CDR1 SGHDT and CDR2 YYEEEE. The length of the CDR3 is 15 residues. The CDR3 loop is CASSPRTGPNQPQHF. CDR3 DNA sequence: TGTGCCAGCAGCCCCCGGACAGGGCCAAATCAGCCCCAGCATTTT.

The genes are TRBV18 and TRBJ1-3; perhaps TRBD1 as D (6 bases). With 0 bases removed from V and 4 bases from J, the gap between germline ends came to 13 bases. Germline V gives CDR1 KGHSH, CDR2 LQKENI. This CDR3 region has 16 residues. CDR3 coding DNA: TGTGCCAGCTCACCACCGGACAGCCATACCGGAAACACCATATATTTT. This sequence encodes CASSPPDSHTGNTIYF.

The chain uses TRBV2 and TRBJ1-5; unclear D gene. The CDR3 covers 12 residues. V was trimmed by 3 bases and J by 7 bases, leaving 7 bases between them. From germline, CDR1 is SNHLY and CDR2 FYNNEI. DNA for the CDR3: TGTGCCAGCAGTGACTCTAAACAGCCCCAGCATTTT. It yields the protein CASSDSKQPQHF. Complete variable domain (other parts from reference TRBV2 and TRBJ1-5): EPEVTQTPSHQVTQMGQEVILRCVPISNHLYFYWYRQILGQKVEFLVSFYNNEISEKSEIFDDQFSVERPDGSNFTLKIRSTKLEDSAMYFCASSDSKQPQHFGDGTRLSIL.

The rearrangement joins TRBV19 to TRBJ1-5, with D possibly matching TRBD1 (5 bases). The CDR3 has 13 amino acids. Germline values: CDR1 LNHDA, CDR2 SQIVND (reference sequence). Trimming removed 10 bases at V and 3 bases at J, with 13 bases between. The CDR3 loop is CATWGRVNQPQHF. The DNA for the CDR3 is TGTGCCACCTGGGGCAGGGTCAATCAGCCCCAGCATTTT.

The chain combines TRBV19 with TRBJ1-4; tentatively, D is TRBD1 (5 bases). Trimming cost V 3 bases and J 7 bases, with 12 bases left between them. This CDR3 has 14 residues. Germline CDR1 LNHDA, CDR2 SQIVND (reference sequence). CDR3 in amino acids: CASSIRGVGEKLFF. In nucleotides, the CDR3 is TGTGCCAGTAGTATTAGGGGCGTCGGTGAAAAACTGTTTTTT. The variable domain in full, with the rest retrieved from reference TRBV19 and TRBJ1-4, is DGGITQSPKYLFRKEGQNVTLSCEQNLNHDAMYWYRQDPGQGLRLIYYSQIVNDFQKGDIAEGYSVSREKKESFPLTVTSAQKNPTAFYLCASSIRGVGEKLFFGSGTQLSVL.

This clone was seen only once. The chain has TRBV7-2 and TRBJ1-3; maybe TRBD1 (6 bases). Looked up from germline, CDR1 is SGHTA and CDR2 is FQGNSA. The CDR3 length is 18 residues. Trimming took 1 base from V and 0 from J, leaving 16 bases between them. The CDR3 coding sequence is TGTGCCAGCAGCTTAGGGATAGGACAGTTAAGCTCTGGAAACACCATATATTTT. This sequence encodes CASSLGIGQLSSGNTIYF. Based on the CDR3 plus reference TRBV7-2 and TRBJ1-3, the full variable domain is GAGVSQSPSNKVTEKGKDVELRCDPISGHTALYWYRQSLGQGLEFLIYFQGNSAPDKSGLPSDRFSAERTGGSVSTLTIQRTQQEDSAVYLCASSLGIGQLSSGNTIYFGEGSWLTVV.

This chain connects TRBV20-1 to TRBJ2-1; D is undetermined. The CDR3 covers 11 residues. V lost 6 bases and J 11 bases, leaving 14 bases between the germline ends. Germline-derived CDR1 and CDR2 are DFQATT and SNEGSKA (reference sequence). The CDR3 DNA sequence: TGCAGTGCGATAACAGTACTCAAGCAGTTCTTC. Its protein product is CSAITVLKQFF.

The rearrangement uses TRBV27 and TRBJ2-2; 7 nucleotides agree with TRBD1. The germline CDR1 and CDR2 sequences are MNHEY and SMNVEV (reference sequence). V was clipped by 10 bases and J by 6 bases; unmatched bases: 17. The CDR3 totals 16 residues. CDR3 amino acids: CATLRSDRDPSGELFF. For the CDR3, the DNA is TGTGCCACTCTCCGGTCCGACAGGGATCCGTCCGGGGAGCTGTTTTTT.

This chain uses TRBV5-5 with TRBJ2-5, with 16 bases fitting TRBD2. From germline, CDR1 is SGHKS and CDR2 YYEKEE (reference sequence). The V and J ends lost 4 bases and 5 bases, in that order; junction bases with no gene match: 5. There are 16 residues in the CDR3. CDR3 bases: TGTGCCAGCAGCCCGGGACTAGCGGGGGGGCACGAGACCCAGTACTTC. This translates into CASSPGLAGGHETQYF.

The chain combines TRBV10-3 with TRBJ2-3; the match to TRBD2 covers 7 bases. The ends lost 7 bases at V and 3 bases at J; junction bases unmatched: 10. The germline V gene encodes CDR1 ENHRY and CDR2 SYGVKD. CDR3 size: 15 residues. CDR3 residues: CAIKGPGLVTDTQYF. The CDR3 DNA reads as TGTGCCATCAAGGGGCCCGGACTAGTAACAGATACGCAGTATTTT.

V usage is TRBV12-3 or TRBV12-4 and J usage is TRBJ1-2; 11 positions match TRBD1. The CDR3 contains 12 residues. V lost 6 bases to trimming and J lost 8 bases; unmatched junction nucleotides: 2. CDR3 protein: CASRGQGEGYTF. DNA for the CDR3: TGTGCCAGCAGGGGACAGGGGGAAGGCTACACCTTC.

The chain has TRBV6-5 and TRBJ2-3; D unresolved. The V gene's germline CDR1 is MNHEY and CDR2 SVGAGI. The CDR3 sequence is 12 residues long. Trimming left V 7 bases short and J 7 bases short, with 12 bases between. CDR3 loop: CASTAQRNTQYF. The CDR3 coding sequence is TGTGCCAGCACCGCACAAAGAAATACGCAGTATTTT.

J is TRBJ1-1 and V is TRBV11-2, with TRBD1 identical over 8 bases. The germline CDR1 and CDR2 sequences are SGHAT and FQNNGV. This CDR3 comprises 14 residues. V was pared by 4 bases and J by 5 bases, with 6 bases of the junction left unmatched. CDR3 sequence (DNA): TGTGCCAGCAGCTCTCAGGGGGCGTCAACTGAAGCTTTCTTT. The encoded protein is CASSSQGASTEAFF.

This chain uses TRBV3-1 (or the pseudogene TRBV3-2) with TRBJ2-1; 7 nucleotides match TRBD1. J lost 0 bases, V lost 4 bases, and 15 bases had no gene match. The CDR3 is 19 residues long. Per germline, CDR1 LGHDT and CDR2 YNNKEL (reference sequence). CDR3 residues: CASSLNGDRSLSSYNEQFF. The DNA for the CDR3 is TGTGCCAGCAGCCTCAACGGGGACAGATCCCTGAGCTCCTACAATGAGCAGTTCTTC.

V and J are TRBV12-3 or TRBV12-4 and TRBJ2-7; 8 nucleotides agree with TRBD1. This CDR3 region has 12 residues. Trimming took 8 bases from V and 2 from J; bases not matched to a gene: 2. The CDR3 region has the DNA TGTGCCAGCGCAGGGGGCCCCTACGAGCAGTACTTC. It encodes CASAGGPYEQYF.

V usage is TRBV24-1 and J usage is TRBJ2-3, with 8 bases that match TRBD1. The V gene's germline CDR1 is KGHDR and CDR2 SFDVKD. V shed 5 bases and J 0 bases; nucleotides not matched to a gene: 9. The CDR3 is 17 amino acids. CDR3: CATSAAATGASTDTQYF. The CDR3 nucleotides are TGTGCCACCAGTGCCGCCGCGACAGGGGCCAGCACAGATACGCAGTATTTT.